The rows below give T cell receptor beta chains drawn from one sample of a study of tumor-infiltrating lymphocytes in oesophageal squamous cell carcinoma. TCRdb processed the PCR reads anew with MiXCR; each CDR3 protein has one entry. The data show over 10,000 distinct CDR3 sequences, roughly 51% seen once. The sample consisted of blood. These receptors were collected from a female donor with esophageal squamous cell carcinoma. Both conserved end residues are part of each CDR3. Each record gives: clone size, V gene, J gene, D gene, CDR3 protein, CDR3 DNA. A D gene is named only where the DNA matches it firmly. Clone size appears in some rows only: once, few, many, or a class for an expanded clone.

size: -
V: TRBV28
J: TRBJ2-5
D: TRBD1
CDR3: CASSLWVRGRQETQYF
DNA: TGTGCCAGCAGTTTATGGGTCAGGGGGCGACAAGAGACCCAGTACTTC

size: -
V: TRBV7-8
J: TRBJ2-5
D: -
CDR3: CASSLGAGGRYGETQYF
DNA: TGTGCCAGCAGCTTAGGGGCAGGGGGGAGATATGGAGAGACCCAGTACTTC

size: -
V: TRBV7-3
J: TRBJ2-3
D: -
CDR3: CASSPKPTDTQYF
DNA: TGTGCCAGCAGCCCCAAGCCCACAGATACGCAGTATTTT

size: medium-sized
V: TRBV7-2
J: TRBJ2-7
D: -
CDR3: CASSLVGGSYEQYF
DNA: TGTGCCAGCAGCTTAGTGGGGGGCTCTTACGAGCAGTACTTC

size: medium-sized
V: TRBV24-1
J: TRBJ2-3
D: -
CDR3: CATSDPGGGHTDTQYF
DNA: TGTGCCACCAGTGACCCTGGAGGGGGGCACACAGATACGCAGTATTTT

size: once
V: TRBV12-3/TRBV12-4
J: TRBJ1-4
D: -
CDR3: CASSLAVRREKLFF
DNA: TGTGCCAGCAGTTTAGCTGTGCGGAGGGAAAAACTGTTTTTT

size: -
V: TRBV12-3/TRBV12-4
J: TRBJ2-7
D: -
CDR3: CASSLGLFNEQYF
DNA: TGTGCCAGCAGTTTAGGACTGTTCAATGAGCAGTACTTC

size: -
V: TRBV6-4
J: TRBJ2-3
D: TRBD2
CDR3: CASSDSDRGGPDTQYF
DNA: TGTGCCAGCAGTGACTCTGACCGGGGGGGCCCAGATACGCAGTATTTT

size: -
V: TRBV9
J: TRBJ2-1
D: TRBD2
CDR3: CASSVPPGGGDEQFF
DNA: TGTGCCAGCAGCGTACCTCCGGGGGGAGGAGATGAGCAGTTCTTC

size: few
V: TRBV7-9
J: TRBJ2-5
D: -
CDR3: CASSLRAEETQYF
DNA: TGTGCCAGCAGCTTACGGGCTGAAGAGACCCAGTACTTC

size: -
V: TRBV7-3
J: TRBJ2-3
D: -
CDR3: CASSWRGRITDTQYF
DNA: TGTGCCAGCAGCTGGAGGGGGCGTATCACAGATACGCAGTATTTT

size: -
V: TRBV7-8
J: TRBJ2-5
D: -
CDR3: CASSQGPMSSETQYF
DNA: TGTGCCAGCAGCCAAGGACCGATGAGTAGCGAGACCCAGTACTTC

size: few
V: TRBV6-1
J: TRBJ2-5
D: -
CDR3: CASSGGTGETQYF
DNA: TGTGCCAGCAGTGGAGGGACCGGAGAGACCCAGTACTTC

size: -
V: TRBV3-1
J: TRBJ2-1
D: TRBD2
CDR3: CASGEGNEQFF
DNA: TGTGCCAGCGGGGAGGGCAATGAGCAGTTCTTC

size: medium-sized
V: TRBV6-1
J: TRBJ1-3
D: -
CDR3: CASKGGKSGNTIYF
DNA: TGTGCCAGCAAGGGGGGGAAGTCTGGAAACACCATATATTTT

size: medium-sized
V: TRBV25-1
J: TRBJ1-5
D: TRBD1
CDR3: CASGTGVHQPQHF
DNA: TGTGCCAGCGGGACAGGGGTTCATCAGCCCCAGCATTTT

size: many
V: TRBV2
J: TRBJ1-2
D: -
CDR3: CASEYNSNYGYTF
DNA: TGTGCCAGCGAGTACAATTCTAACTATGGCTACACCTTC

size: -
V: TRBV12-3/TRBV12-4
J: TRBJ1-2
D: TRBD1
CDR3: CASSRGQTYGYTF
DNA: TGTGCCAGCAGCCGGGGACAGACCTATGGCTACACCTTC

size: -
V: TRBV7-3
J: TRBJ2-1
D: -
CDR3: CASSESQYNEQFF
DNA: TGTGCCAGCAGCGAAAGTCAGTACAATGAGCAGTTCTTC

size: few
V: TRBV10-3
J: TRBJ2-6
D: -
CDR3: CAISEPRGGGSGANVLTF
DNA: TGTGCCATCAGTGAGCCCCGCGGGGGCGGCTCTGGGGCCAACGTCCTGACTTTC

size: -
V: TRBV11-3
J: TRBJ2-1
D: -
CDR3: CASSLAQGGNEQFF
DNA: TGTGCCAGCAGCTTAGCTCAGGGTGGGAATGAGCAGTTCTTC

size: -
V: TRBV7-3
J: TRBJ1-4
D: -
CDR3: CASSSQGGTNEKLFF
DNA: TGTGCCAGCAGCTCCCAGGGTGGAACTAATGAAAAACTGTTTTTT

size: many
V: TRBV2
J: TRBJ1-1
D: -
CDR3: CASSERGGVTEAFF
DNA: TGTGCCAGCAGTGAACGGGGAGGGGTCACTGAAGCTTTCTTT

size: medium-sized
V: TRBV2
J: TRBJ2-5
D: -
CDR3: CASSELGETQYF
DNA: TGTGCCAGCAGTGAGTTGGGGGAGACCCAGTACTTC

size: medium-sized
V: TRBV6-1
J: TRBJ2-4
D: -
CDR3: CASSEGPYLDIQYF
DNA: TGTGCCAGCAGTGAAGGTCCCTATCTGGACATTCAGTACTTC

size: -
V: TRBV7-3
J: TRBJ2-1
D: -
CDR3: CASSLGGYYNEQFF
DNA: TGTGCCAGCAGCTTAGGGGGGTACTACAATGAGCAGTTCTTC

size: few
V: TRBV7-2
J: TRBJ2-1
D: TRBD2
CDR3: CASSRGLAGNEQFF
DNA: TGTGCCAGCAGCCGAGGACTAGCGGGCAATGAGCAGTTCTTC

size: -
V: TRBV7-2
J: TRBJ2-1
D: -
CDR3: CASSKRAFGYTF
DNA: TGTGCCAGCAGCAAGAGGGCTTTTGGCTACACATTC

size: -
V: TRBV5-1
J: TRBJ1-1
D: -
CDR3: CASSLGRGSGTEAFF
DNA: TGCGCCAGCAGCTTGGGGCGAGGTTCCGGCACTGAAGCTTTCTTT

size: -
V: TRBV7-9
J: TRBJ2-1
D: TRBD2
CDR3: CASSPSLAGATNEQFF
DNA: TGTGCCAGCAGCCCCTCACTAGCGGGGGCCACCAATGAGCAGTTCTTC

size: -
V: TRBV7-8
J: TRBJ2-1
D: TRBD2
CDR3: CASRPGTSNEQFF
DNA: TGTGCCAGCAGGCCAGGGACTAGCAATGAGCAGTTCTTC

size: large
V: TRBV7-8
J: TRBJ1-2
D: -
CDR3: CASSLAGHGYTF
DNA: TGTGCCAGCAGCTTAGCCGGACATGGCTACACCTTC

size: -
V: TRBV7-2
J: TRBJ2-3
D: TRBD2
CDR3: CASSRDYLSTDTQYF
DNA: TGTGCCAGCAGTCGGGACTACCTCAGCACAGATACGCAGTATTTT

size: medium-sized
V: TRBV7-9
J: TRBJ1-5
D: -
CDR3: CASSLGDSDNQPQHF
DNA: TGTGCCAGCAGCTTAGGGGATTCTGACAATCAGCCCCAGCATTTT

size: -
V: TRBV7-2
J: TRBJ2-1
D: TRBD2
CDR3: CASSLVLAGGPGEQFF
DNA: TGTGCCAGCAGCTTAGTCTTAGCGGGAGGGCCGGGTGAGCAGTTCTTC

size: few
V: TRBV18
J: TRBJ1-3
D: -
CDR3: CASSPRRVGDDSGNTIYF
DNA: TGTGCCAGCTCACCCCGCAGGGTAGGGGACGACTCTGGAAACACCATATATTTT

size: few
V: TRBV7-2
J: TRBJ2-6
D: TRBD2
CDR3: CASSLGTRSSGANVLTF
DNA: TGTGCCAGCAGCTTGGGGACTAGAAGCTCTGGGGCCAACGTCCTGACTTTC

size: -
V: TRBV11-3
J: TRBJ2-7
D: -
CDR3: CASSLGGQYNEQYF
DNA: TGTGCCAGCAGCTTAGGCGGGCAGTACAATGAGCAGTACTTC

size: many
V: TRBV27
J: TRBJ2-7
D: -
CDR3: CASSPLGGWTYEQYF
DNA: TGTGCCAGCAGTCCCCTCGGGGGATGGACCTACGAGCAGTACTTC

size: -
V: TRBV6-1
J: TRBJ2-2
D: -
CDR3: CASSTTSSTGELFF
DNA: TGTGCCAGCAGTACCACTAGTAGCACCGGGGAGCTGTTTTTT

size: -
V: TRBV7-2
J: TRBJ2-3
D: -
CDR3: CASSLEVEQPDTQYF
DNA: TGTGCCAGCAGCTTAGAGGTCGAGCAGCCAGATACGCAGTATTTT

size: -
V: TRBV6-1
J: TRBJ2-5
D: -
CDR3: CASSPPGGRLETQYF
DNA: TGTGCCAGCAGTCCGCCCGGGGGGCGCTTGGAGACCCAGTACTTC

size: few
V: TRBV11-3
J: TRBJ2-1
D: -
CDR3: CASSKTGHNEQFF
DNA: TGTGCCAGCAGCAAAACAGGACACAATGAGCAGTTCTTC

size: medium-sized
V: TRBV7-6
J: TRBJ2-3
D: -
CDR3: CASSLEFPDTQYF
DNA: TGTGCCAGCAGCTTAGAGTTCCCGGATACGCAGTATTTT

size: -
V: TRBV7-2
J: TRBJ2-7
D: -
CDR3: CASSFTGTEEQYF
DNA: TGTGCCAGCAGCTTTACCGGGACGGAAGAGCAGTACTTC

size: many
V: TRBV19
J: TRBJ2-7
D: TRBD1
CDR3: CASNLGQGEEQYF
DNA: TGTGCCAGTAACTTGGGACAGGGGGAAGAGCAGTACTTC

size: many
V: TRBV10-1
J: TRBJ2-5
D: TRBD1
CDR3: CASSDRDRGLNEQYF
DNA: TGCGCCAGCAGTGACAGGGACAGGGGGCTTAATGAGCAGTACTTC

size: many
V: TRBV6-6
J: TRBJ1-2
D: TRBD1
CDR3: CARSYSRTGGSYGYTF
DNA: TGTGCCAGAAGTTACTCCCGGACAGGGGGCTCCTATGGCTACACCTTC

size: few
V: TRBV6-6
J: TRBJ1-1
D: TRBD1
CDR3: CASSYFRDRVNTEAFF
DNA: TGTGCCAGCAGTTACTTCAGGGACAGGGTAAACACTGAAGCTTTCTTT

size: medium-sized
V: TRBV5-4
J: TRBJ2-3
D: TRBD1
CDR3: CASSLGTGGPTDTQYF
DNA: TGTGCCAGCAGCTTGGGGACAGGGGGGCCCACAGATACGCAGTATTTT

size: many
V: TRBV5-1
J: TRBJ1-1
D: -
CDR3: CASSTRRVGTTYGSVNTEAFF
DNA: TGCGCCAGCAGCACACGTCGGGTCGGGACAACTTACGGTTCGGTGAACACTGAAGCTTTCTTT

size: -
V: TRBV6-2/TRBV6-3
J: TRBJ2-5
D: TRBD2
CDR3: CASSVLSSGGPRETQYF
DNA: TGTGCCAGCAGTGTCCTCAGTAGCGGGGGTCCCCGGGAGACCCAGTACTTC

size: -
V: TRBV7-2
J: TRBJ2-5
D: TRBD1
CDR3: CASSRSRTGGQTQYF
DNA: TGTGCCAGCAGCCGCTCCAGGACAGGGGGACAGACCCAGTACTTC

size: once
V: TRBV6-6
J: TRBJ2-3
D: TRBD1
CDR3: CASSETGTDTDTQYF
DNA: TGTGCCAGCAGTGAGACTGGGACAGACACAGATACGCAGTATTTT

size: medium-sized
V: TRBV6-1
J: TRBJ2-1
D: -
CDR3: CASRRDWSSYNEQFF
DNA: TGTGCCAGCAGACGGGACTGGAGCTCCTACAATGAGCAGTTCTTC